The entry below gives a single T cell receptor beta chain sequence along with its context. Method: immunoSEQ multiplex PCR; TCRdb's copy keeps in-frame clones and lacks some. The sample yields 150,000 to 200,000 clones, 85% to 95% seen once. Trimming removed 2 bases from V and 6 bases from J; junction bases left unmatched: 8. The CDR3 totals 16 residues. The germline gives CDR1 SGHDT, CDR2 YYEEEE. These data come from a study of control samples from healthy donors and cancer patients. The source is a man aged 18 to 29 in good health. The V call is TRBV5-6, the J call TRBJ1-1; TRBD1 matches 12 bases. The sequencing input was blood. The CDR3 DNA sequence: TGTGCCAGCAGCTTCGGGACAGGGGGCTTTAACTCTGAAGCTTTCTTT. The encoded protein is CASSFGTGGFNSEAFF.